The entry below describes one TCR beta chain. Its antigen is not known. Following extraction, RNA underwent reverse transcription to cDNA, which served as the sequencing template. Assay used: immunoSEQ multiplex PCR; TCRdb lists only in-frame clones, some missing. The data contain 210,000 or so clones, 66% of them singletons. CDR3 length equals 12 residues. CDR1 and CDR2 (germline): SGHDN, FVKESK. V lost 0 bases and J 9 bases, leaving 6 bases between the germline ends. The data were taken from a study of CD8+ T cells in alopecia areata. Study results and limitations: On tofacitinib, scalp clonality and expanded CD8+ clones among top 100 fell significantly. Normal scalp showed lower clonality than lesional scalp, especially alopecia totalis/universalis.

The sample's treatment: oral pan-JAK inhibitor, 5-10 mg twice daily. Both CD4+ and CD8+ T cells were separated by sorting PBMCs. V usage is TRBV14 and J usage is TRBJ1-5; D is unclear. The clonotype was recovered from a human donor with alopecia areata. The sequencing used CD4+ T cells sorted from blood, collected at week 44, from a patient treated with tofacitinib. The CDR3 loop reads CASSQEKGPQHF. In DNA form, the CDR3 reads TGTGCCAGCAGCCAAGAAAAGGGGCCCCAGCATTTT.